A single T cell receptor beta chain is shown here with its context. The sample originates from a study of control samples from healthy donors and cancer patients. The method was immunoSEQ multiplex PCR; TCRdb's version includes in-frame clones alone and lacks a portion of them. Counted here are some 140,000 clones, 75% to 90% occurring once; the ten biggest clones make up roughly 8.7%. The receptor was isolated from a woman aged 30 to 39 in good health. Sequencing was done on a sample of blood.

The CDR3: CASSLNRDSLAKNIQYF. CDR3 coding DNA: TGTGCCAGCAGCTTAAACCGGGACAGTTTAGCCAAAAACATTCAGTACTTC. The chain links TRBV7-9 to TRBJ2-4, with 7 bases matching TRBD1. J gave up 0 bases and V 2 bases, and 7 bases lay outside the gene matches. The germline gives CDR1 SEHNR, CDR2 FQNEAQ (reference sequence). The CDR3 spans 17 residues.